One T cell receptor (beta chain) is described in this entry. What it binds is unknown. The data are from a study of cytomegalovirus exposure and HLA in healthy donors. Overall study context: Early on, a data release was issued that held approximately 78 million unique TCRs from HLA-typed donors. Whole-study results and caveats: Per a prior analysis, the majority of TCR beta V segments were productive roughly 90% or roughly 30% of the time. The authors later found TCR association rates varying by HLA locus, with DRB1 most and HLA-C fewest.

Despite likely unrecorded immune exposures, the donors were nominally healthy at the time of sampling. A multiplex PCR was run with 60 Vbeta primers and 13 Jbeta primers. Sequenced by immunoSEQ multiplex PCR; TCRdb stores in-frame clones only, minus some. The sample carries 150,000 or so clones, approximately 72% recorded once. Germline loops: CDR1 SNHLY, CDR2 FYNNEI. CDR3 length: 14 amino acids. Unmatched junction bases numbered 6, after V lost 7 bases and J lost 4 bases. The chain couples TRBV2 to TRBJ1-1, with TRBD1 matching 10 bases. The specimen was PBMCs. The TCR comes from a female donor in good health and CMV-seronegative. CDR3 protein: CASTRDRGITEAFF. CDR3 DNA: TGTGCCAGCACACGGGACAGGGGAATCACTGAAGCTTTCTTT.